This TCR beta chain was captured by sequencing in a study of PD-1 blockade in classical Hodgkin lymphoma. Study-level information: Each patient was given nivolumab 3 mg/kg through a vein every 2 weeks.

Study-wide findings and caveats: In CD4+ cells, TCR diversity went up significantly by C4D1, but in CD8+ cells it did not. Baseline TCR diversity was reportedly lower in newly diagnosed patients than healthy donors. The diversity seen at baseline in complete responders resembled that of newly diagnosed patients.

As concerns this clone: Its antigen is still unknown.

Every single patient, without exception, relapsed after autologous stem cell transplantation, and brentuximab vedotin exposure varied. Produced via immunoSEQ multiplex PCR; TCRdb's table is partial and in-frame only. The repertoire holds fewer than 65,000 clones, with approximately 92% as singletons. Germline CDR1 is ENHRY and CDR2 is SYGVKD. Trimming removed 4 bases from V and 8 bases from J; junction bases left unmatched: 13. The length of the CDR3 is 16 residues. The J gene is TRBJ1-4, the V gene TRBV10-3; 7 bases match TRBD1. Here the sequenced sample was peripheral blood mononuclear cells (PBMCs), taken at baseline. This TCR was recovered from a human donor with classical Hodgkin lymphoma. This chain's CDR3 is CAISGTGGGGEEKLFF. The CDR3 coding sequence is TGTGCCATCAGTGGGACAGGAGGAGGTGGTGAAGAAAAACTGTTTTTT.